One and the same sample provided the 20 T cell receptor beta chains below, sequenced in a study of shared clonotypes between healthy human individuals. Profiled with immunoSEQ multiplex PCR; TCRdb holds only in-frame clones, not every one. The table lists around 500,000 clones, roughly four fifths of them singletons. The source material was PBMCs. The source is a woman aged 40 to 50 in good health. Some clones in this sample may be carry-over from other donors' samples.

This clone has a count of ten or more. The J gene is TRBJ2-7, the V gene TRBV6-1, with 8 bases that match TRBD1. The CDR3 length is 15 residues. J gave up 0 bases and V 2 bases, and 3 bases lay outside the gene matches. Per germline, CDR1 MNHNS and CDR2 SASEGT. The CDR3 DNA reads as TGTGCCAGCAGTGAAAGTACAGGGGGCTCCTACGAGCAGTACTTC. It is translated as CASSESTGGSYEQYF.

This clone was seen a single time. This chain uses TRBV9 with TRBJ2-1; the D is unclear. The CDR3 has 13 residues. CDR1 SGDLS and CDR2 YYNGEE come from the germline V gene. Trimming stripped 2 bases from V and 2 bases from J, with 5 bases between. CDR3 sequence reads: CASSVRTYNEQFF. CDR3 sequence (DNA): TGTGCCAGCAGCGTTCGGACCTACAATGAGCAGTTCTTC.

This chain joins TRBV29-1 and TRBJ1-4; D call uncertain. The germline V gene has CDR1 SQVTM and CDR2 ANQGSEA. V lost 5 bases to trimming and J lost 8 bases, with 15 bases between them. This CDR3 contains 13 residues. This CDR3 reads CSVTFGRGEKLFF. The CDR3 nucleotides are TGCAGCGTTACGTTCGGGAGAGGCGAAAAACTGTTTTTT.

This clone was picked up one time. The J gene is TRBJ1-1, the V gene TRBV30, with a possible D match to TRBD1 (5 bases). The CDR3 runs to 12 residues. Germline V gives CDR1 GTSNPN, CDR2 SVGIG (reference sequence). The CDR3 coding sequence is TGTGCGGGGGGGAGGGCGCGGACTGAAGCTTTCTTT. Protein: CAGGRARTEAFF.

Regarding this clone: The same CDR3 arises from other DNA sequences in this sample as well. This rearrangement joins TRBV28 to TRBJ1-1; D not certain. The CDR3 runs 13 residues. Germline CDR1 MDHEN, CDR2 SYDVKM. The germline V and J ends were trimmed by 2 bases and 3 bases, with 7 bases remaining between them. CDR3 sequence: CASSLDRYTEAFF. CDR3 DNA sequence: TGTGCCAGCAGTTTAGACCGTTACACTGAAGCTTTCTTT.

This chain uses TRBV25-1 with TRBJ2-3; the D is unclear. The CDR3 length is 13 residues. CDR1 and CDR2 (germline): MGHDK, SYGVNS. Deletions cut 5 bases from V and 5 bases from J, with 11 bases between. CDR3 sequence: CASSPWGVDTQYF. The CDR3 coding sequence is TGTGCCAGCAGTCCCTGGGGTGTAGATACGCAGTATTTT.

V gene TRBV28 combines with J gene TRBJ2-5, with D possibly matching TRBD2 (5 bases). The CDR3 covers 16 residues. Trimming took off 3 bases at V and 1 base at J, with 15 bases between the two ends. Germline V gene sequence: CDR1 MDHEN, CDR2 SYDVKM. The CDR3 reads CASSFRPDYPQETQYF. The CDR3 nucleotides are TGTGCCAGCAGTTTCCGACCCGACTACCCCCAAGAGACCCAGTACTTC.

This clone was picked up a small number of times. J is TRBJ2-3 and V is TRBV7-3; possible D gene TRBD2, 7 bases. The CDR3 has 17 residues. Germline V gene sequence: CDR1 SGHTA, CDR2 FQGTGA. Trimming took 5 bases from V and 2 from J, leaving 20 bases between them. In DNA form, the CDR3 reads TGTGCCAGCAGCCGGATCGGGGGGCCCAAGAACACAGATACGCAGTATTTT. Encoded protein: CASSRIGGPKNTDTQYF.

This clone was detected a few times. V gene TRBV5-4 combines with J gene TRBJ1-2; D is undetermined. The CDR3 covers 15 residues. Germline V gives CDR1 SGHNT, CDR2 YYREEE (reference sequence). Between the trimmed V and J ends, which lost 0 bases and 5 bases, there was a span of 14 bases. The CDR3 loop is CASSLATMGEYGYTF. The CDR3 DNA follows: TGTGCCAGCAGCTTGGCAACGATGGGTGAATATGGCTACACCTTC.

V is TRBV28 and J is TRBJ2-3; D possibly corresponds to TRBD2 (6 bases). Trimming stripped 3 bases from V and 0 bases from J, with 16 bases between. The CDR3 totals 17 residues. The germline V gene encodes CDR1 MDHEN and CDR2 SYDVKM. The CDR3: CASSFSWEDVSTDTQYF. DNA of the CDR3: TGTGCCAGCAGTTTTTCGTGGGAGGACGTGAGCACAGATACGCAGTATTTT.

V usage is TRBV29-1 and J usage is TRBJ1-1, with a possible D match to TRBD1 (6 bases). CDR1 and CDR2 from the germline V gene are SQVTM and ANQGSEA. The ends were cut back, 4 bases at V and 5 bases at J, with 17 bases in the middle. CDR3 length equals 14 residues. The CDR3, as DNA: TGCAGCGTTGCCCAGGGAGGGGGGTGGACTGAAGCTTTCTTT. The encoded protein is CSVAQGGGWTEAFF.

V gene TRBV11-2 combines with J gene TRBJ1-4; TRBD1 is a possible D gene (5 bases). The length of the CDR3 is 14 residues. V dropped 0 bases and J dropped 9 bases, with 11 bases sitting between them. Germline CDR1 reads SGHAT; CDR2 reads FQNNGV. The CDR3 bases are TGTGCCAGCAGCTTAGAGGGGCTGGTTCAAAAACTGTTTTTT. Translation gives CASSLEGLVQKLFF.

V is TRBV10-3 and J is TRBJ2-2; the match to TRBD2 covers 7 bases. Trimming at V came to 2 bases and at J to 5 bases, leaving 5 bases not matched to a gene. There are 15 residues in the CDR3. Germline V gene sequence: CDR1 ENHRY, CDR2 SYGVKD. The CDR3 sequence is CAISEEGGPTGELFF. The CDR3 DNA sequence: TGTGCCATCAGTGAGGAGGGAGGGCCAACCGGGGAGCTGTTTTTT.

The chain recombines TRBV28 with TRBJ2-7; a possible D gene is TRBD2 (6 bases). Germline-derived CDR1 and CDR2 are MDHEN and SYDVKM. V was cut by 5 bases and J by 3 bases, with 14 bases left in between. The CDR3 runs to 14 residues. The CDR3 loop is CASSGSVGSYEQYF. The CDR3 DNA is TGTGCCAGCAGTGGGTCGGTCGGGAGCTACGAGCAGTACTTC. Supplemented by reference TRBV28 and TRBJ2-7, the full variable domain reads DVKVTQSSRYLVKRTGEKVFLECVQDMDHENMFWYRQDPGLGLRLIYFSYDVKMKEKGDIPEGYSVSREKKERFSLILESASTNQTSMYLCASSGSVGSYEQYFGPGTRLTVT.

The chain has TRBV2 and TRBJ2-1; maybe TRBD2 (6 bases). The V end was cut by 6 bases, the J end by 3 bases, with 9 bases between. CDR1 is SNHLY and CDR2 is FYNNEI in the germline V gene. This CDR3 spans 13 amino acids. CDR3 in DNA: TGTGCCAGCAGAGGGACTTACTACAATGAGCAGTTCTTC. Translated, it gives CASRGTYYNEQFF.

The chain links TRBV28 to TRBJ2-5, with TRBD2 matching over 7 bases. The CDR3 runs to 14 residues. The J segment lost 4 bases and the V segment lost 2 bases, leaving 4 bases of the junction unmatched. Per the germline V gene, CDR1 is MDHEN and CDR2 is SYDVKM. The DNA for the CDR3 is TGTGCCAGCAGTTTACTGGGGGAGGGAGAGACCCAGTACTTC. As protein: CASSLLGEGETQYF.

The chain combines TRBV19 with TRBJ1-5, with D perhaps matching TRBD1 (5 bases). The germline CDR1 and CDR2 sequences are LNHDA and SQIVND (reference sequence). Trimming cost V 4 bases and J 5 bases, with 9 bases left between them. This CDR3 contains 13 residues. DNA for the CDR3: TGTGCCAGTAGTACAGGGAGGGATCAGCCCCAGCATTTT. Amino acids: CASSTGRDQPQHF.

The rearrangement uses TRBV19 and TRBJ2-1, with TRBD2 identical over 7 bases. The junction had 11 bases not matched to a gene; V was cut back by 6 bases and J by 9 bases. Germline V gives CDR1 LNHDA, CDR2 SQIVND (reference sequence). This CDR3 region has 14 residues. The DNA of the CDR3 is TGTGCCAGTAGCCTTACGGGGGGAAGGGGTGAGCAGTTCTTC. It encodes CASSLTGGRGEQFF.

The chain uses TRBV5-1 and TRBJ2-5; D is perhaps TRBD2 (6 bases). CDR1 SGHRS and CDR2 YFSETQ come from the germline V gene. The germline V and J ends were trimmed by 3 bases and 2 bases, with 8 bases remaining between them. The CDR3 is 13 residues long. CDR3 bases: TGCGCCAGCAGCTGGGACTTGCAAGAGACCCAGTACTTC. Translating gives CASSWDLQETQYF.

This sequence joins TRBV20-1 and TRBJ2-5; D uncertain. Germline V gives CDR1 DFQATT, CDR2 SNEGSKA (reference sequence). Between the trimmed V and J ends, which lost 3 bases and 11 bases, there was a span of 10 bases. CDR3 length equals 10 residues. CDR3 region: CSASRPPQYF. The CDR3, as DNA: TGCAGTGCTAGTAGGCCGCCGCAGTACTTC.